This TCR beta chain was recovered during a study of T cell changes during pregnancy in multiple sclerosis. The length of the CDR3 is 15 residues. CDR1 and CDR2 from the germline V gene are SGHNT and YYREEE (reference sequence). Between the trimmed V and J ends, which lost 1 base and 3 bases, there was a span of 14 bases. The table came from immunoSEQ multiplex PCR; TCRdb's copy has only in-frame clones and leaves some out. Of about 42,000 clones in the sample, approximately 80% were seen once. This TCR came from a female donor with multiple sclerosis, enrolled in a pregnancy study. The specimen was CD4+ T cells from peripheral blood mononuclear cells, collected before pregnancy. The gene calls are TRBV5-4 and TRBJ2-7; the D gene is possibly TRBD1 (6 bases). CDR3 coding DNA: TGTGCCAGCAGCTTGCAAAAAGGGGGTGTCTACGAGCAGTACTTC. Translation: CASSLQKGGVYEQYF.